This record looks at one T cell receptor (beta chain) sequence and its context. The protocol was immunoSEQ multiplex PCR, while the TCRdb copy is restricted to in-frame clones and leaves out a portion. The sample gives 190,000 or so clones, almost 85% of which show up once; 6.5% to 7% is in the top ten. Germline values: CDR1 MGHRA, CDR2 YSYEKL. The ends lost 0 bases at V and 5 bases at J; junction bases unmatched: 8. The CDR3 extends over 16 amino acids. The entry originates in a study of blood T cell repertoires in COVID-19. This TCR derives from a human donor with acute or convalescent COVID-19. The donor label of this sample is uncertain. Sequenced material: peripheral blood. The gene calls are TRBV4-1 and TRBJ2-7; TRBD2 matches 9 bases. The CDR3 sequence: CASSQDLAGVGHEQYF. CDR3 nucleotides: TGCGCCAGCAGCCAAGACTTAGCGGGAGTGGGCCACGAGCAGTACTTC.